Only a few counts were recorded for the clone carrying this TCR beta chain. Its antigen remains unidentified. With V trimmed by 1 base and J by 6 bases, 10 bases remained unmatched. The CDR3 is 16 residues long. Germline V gene data show CDR1 as SGHRS and CDR2 as YFSETQ. Using unique molecular identifiers, the investigators prepared the TCRbeta library. One entry per CDR3 protein results from TCRdb running MiXCR on the PCR reads. The data show approximately 500,000 distinct CDR3 sequences, roughly 27% seen once. This record belongs to a study of T-cell reconstitution after alpha-beta-depleted transplantation in children. Study results and caveats: Several hundred rapidly expanded clones from non-depleted graft cells reportedly supplied alpha-beta T cells about two months post-transplant.

The starting material was PBMCs, obtained before TCRalphabeta/CD19-depleted stem cell transplant. The chain carries TRBV5-1 and TRBJ2-7, with 10 positions matching TRBD2. The source of this sequence is a boy younger than two with Wiskott-Aldrich syndrome, due to receive a stem cell transplant. The CDR3 here is CASSLTASGSVVEQYF. For the CDR3, the DNA is TGCGCCAGCAGCTTGACGGCTAGCGGGAGTGTCGTCGAGCAGTACTTC.